This TCR beta chain was captured by sequencing in a study of shared clonotypes between healthy human individuals. This CDR3 is built from 16 residues. V was pared by 5 bases and J by 0 bases, with 14 bases between. The germline V gene has CDR1 MNHEY and CDR2 SMNVEV (reference sequence). The genomic DNA of each subset was split evenly across several immunoSEQ plates. Measured with immunoSEQ multiplex PCR; TCRdb has only the in-frame clones, and not every one. The sample lists some 800,000 clones, about 92% occurring once. CD45RO-negative cells were positively selected for CCR7, leaving out terminally differentiated effector memory CD45RA+ cells.

The sample consisted of naive CD8+ T cells sorted from blood. The sequence was collected from a man aged 25 to 45 in good health. The chain couples TRBV27 to TRBJ2-1, with D unresolved. CDR3 residues: CASSPPTVSSYNEQFF. In DNA, the CDR3 is TGTGCCAGCAGTCCGCCAACGGTGAGCTCCTACAATGAGCAGTTCTTC.